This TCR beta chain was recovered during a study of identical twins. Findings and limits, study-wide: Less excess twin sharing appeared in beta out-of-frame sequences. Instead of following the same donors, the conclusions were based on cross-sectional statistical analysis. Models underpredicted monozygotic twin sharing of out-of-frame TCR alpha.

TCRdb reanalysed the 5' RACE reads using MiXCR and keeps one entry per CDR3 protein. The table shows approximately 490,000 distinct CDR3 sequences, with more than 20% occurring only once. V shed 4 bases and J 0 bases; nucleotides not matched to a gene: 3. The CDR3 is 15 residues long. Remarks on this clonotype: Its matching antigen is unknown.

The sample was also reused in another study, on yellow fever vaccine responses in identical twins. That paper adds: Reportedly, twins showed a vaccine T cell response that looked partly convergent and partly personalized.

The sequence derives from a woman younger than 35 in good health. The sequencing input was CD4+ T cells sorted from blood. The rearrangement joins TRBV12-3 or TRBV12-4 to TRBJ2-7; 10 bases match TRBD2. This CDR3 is CASSSSGRASYEQYF. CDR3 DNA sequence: TGTGCCAGCAGTTCGAGCGGGAGGGCCTCCTACGAGCAGTACTTC.